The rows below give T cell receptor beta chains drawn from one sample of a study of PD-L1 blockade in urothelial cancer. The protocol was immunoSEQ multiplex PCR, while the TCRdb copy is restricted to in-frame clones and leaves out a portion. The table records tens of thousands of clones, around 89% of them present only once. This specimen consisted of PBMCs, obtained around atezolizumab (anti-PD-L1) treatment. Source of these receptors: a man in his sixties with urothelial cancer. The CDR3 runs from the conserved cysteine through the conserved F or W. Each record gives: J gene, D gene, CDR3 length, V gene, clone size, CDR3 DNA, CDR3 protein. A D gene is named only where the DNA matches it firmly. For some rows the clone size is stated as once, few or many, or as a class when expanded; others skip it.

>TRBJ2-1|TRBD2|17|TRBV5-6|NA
TGTGCCAGCAGCTGGGGGACTAGCGGGAGTTCCTACAATGAGCAGTTCTTC
CASSWGTSGSSYNEQFF
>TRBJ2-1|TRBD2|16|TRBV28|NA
TGTGCCAGCAGTTCTCAGCGGGAGGGGGTGTACAATGAGCAGTTCTTC
CASSSQREGVYNEQFF
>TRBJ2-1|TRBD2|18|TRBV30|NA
TGTGCCTGGAGTGTAACCCTTAGCCTAGCGGGAGCCTACAATGAGCAGTTCTTC
CAWSVTLSLAGAYNEQFF
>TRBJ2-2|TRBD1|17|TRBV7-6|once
TGTGCCAGCAGCTTAGCCCATTTGACAGGGGGCGTCGGGGAGCTGTTTTTT
CASSLAHLTGGVGELFF
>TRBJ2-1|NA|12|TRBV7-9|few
TGTGCCAGCAGCTTATGGTTCGGGTTCCAGTTCTTC
CASSLWFGFQFF
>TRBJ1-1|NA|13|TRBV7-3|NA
TGTGCCAGCAGCCCGAGATGGAACACTGAAGCTTTCTTT
CASSPRWNTEAFF
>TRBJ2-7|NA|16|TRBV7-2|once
TGTGCCAGCAGCTTATTCGGGTCGAGTTTCAGTTACGAGCAGTACTTC
CASSLFGSSFSYEQYF
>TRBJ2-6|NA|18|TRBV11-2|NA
TGTGCCAGCAGCCCCCAGGGTTCCCTTCGCTCTGGGGCCAACGTCCTGACTTTC
CASSPQGSLRSGANVLTF
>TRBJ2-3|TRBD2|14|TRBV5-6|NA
TGTGCCAGCAGCTGGACTAGCGGCACAGATACGCAGTATTTT
CASSWTSGTDTQYF
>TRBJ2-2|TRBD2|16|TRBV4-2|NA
TGTGCCAGCAGCCGGGTAGCGGGAGGGAACACCGGGGAGCTGTTTTTT
CASSRVAGGNTGELFF
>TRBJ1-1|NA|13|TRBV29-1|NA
TGCAGCGTTGAAGAGGGGGGGGGCATTGAAGCTTTCTTT
CSVEEGGGIEAFF
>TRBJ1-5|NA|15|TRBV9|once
TGTGCCAGCAGCCCGGGAAGAGGCCTAAATCAGCCCCAGCATTTT
CASSPGRGLNQPQHF
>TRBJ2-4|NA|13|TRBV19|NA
TGTGCCAGTAGTATAGTGGGCGGAGGAATTCAGTACTTC
CASSIVGGGIQYF
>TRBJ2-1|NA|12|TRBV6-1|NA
TGTGCCAGCAGTGAACGCTATCATGAGCAGTTCTTC
CASSERYHEQFF
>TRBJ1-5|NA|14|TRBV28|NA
TGTGCCAGCAGTTTGAACGGTTACAATCAGCCCCAGCATTTT
CASSLNGYNQPQHF
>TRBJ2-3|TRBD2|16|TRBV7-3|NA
TGTGCCGGCAGCTTAATAGGAGCGGGGGGCACAGATACGCAGTATTTT
CAGSLIGAGGTDTQYF
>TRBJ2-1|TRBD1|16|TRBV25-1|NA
TGTGCCAGCAGTGCCACGGACAGGGGGGCTTCCAATGAGCAGTTCTTC
CASSATDRGASNEQFF
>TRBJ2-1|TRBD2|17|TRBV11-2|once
TGTGCCAGCAGCTTAGATTCCGCGGGGGGCCGGGGCAATGAGCAGTTCTTC
CASSLDSAGGRGNEQFF
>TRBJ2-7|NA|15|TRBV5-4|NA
TGTGCCAGCAGCTCACACCCGGACAGCTCCTACAAGCAGTACTTC
CASSSHPDSSYKQYF
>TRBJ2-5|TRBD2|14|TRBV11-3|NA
TGTGCCAGCAGCACCCACAACGGGGGGGAGACCCAGTACTTC
CASSTHNGGETQYF
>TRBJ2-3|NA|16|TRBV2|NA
TGTGCCAGCAATACTCCGGGGGCGGGGGTCGCAGATACGCAGTATTTT
CASNTPGAGVADTQYF
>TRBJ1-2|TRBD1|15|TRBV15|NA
TGTGCCACCAGCAGGGGTTCCTCCACAGGGGGGGGCTACACCTTC
CATSRGSSTGGGYTF
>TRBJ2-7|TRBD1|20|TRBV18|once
TGTGCCAGCTCAATACGATCACCGGGACAGGGGGCTCCTCTCTCCTACGAGCAGTACTTC
CASSIRSPGQGAPLSYEQYF
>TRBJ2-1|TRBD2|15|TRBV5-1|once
TGCGCCAGCACAAAGCGGGGGGGCCTTATGGATGAGCAGTTCTTC
CASTKRGGLMDEQFF
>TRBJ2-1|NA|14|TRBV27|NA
TGTGCCAGCCGTACTAGTGGGGATTACAATGAGCAGTTCTTC
CASRTSGDYNEQFF
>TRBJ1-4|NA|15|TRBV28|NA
TGTGCCAGCAACATCGGAGGAGCAACTAATGAAAAACTGTTTTTT
CASNIGGATNEKLFF
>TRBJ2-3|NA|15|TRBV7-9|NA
TGTGCCAGCAGCCCCCCTAGCGTCCGCACAGATACGCAGTATTTT
CASSPPSVRTDTQYF
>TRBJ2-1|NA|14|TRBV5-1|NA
TGCGCCAGCAGCCCCAGGTTGCCGTCCAATGAGCAGTTCTTC
CASSPRLPSNEQFF
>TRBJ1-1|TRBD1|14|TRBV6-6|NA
TGTGCCATCAGGGCAGGGGGACGGGCCACTGAAGCTTTCTTT
CAIRAGGRATEAFF
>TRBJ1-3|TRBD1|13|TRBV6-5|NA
TGTGCCAGCAGCTCGGACAGGGGAAACACCATATATTTT
CASSSDRGNTIYF
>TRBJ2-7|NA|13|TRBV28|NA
TGTGCCAGCATCCGCGGAGGGGGCGCTGAGCAGTACTTC
CASIRGGGAEQYF
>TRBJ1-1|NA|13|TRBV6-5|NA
TGTGCCAGCAGTTACCGGAGGGATACTGAAGCTTTCTTT
CASSYRRDTEAFF
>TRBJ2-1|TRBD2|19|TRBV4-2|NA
TGTGCCAGCAGCCAAGAAGGGGGGACTAGCGGGAGAGGGGGCAATGAGCAGTTCTTC
CASSQEGGTSGRGGNEQFF
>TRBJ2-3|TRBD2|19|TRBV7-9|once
TGTGCCAGCAGCTCGTCGGGACTAGCGGGGAAGTCACGCACAGATACGCAGTATTTT
CASSSSGLAGKSRTDTQYF
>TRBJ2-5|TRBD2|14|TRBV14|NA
TGTGCCAGCAGCCAAGCCGTGGGGGGGGAGACCCAGTACTTC
CASSQAVGGETQYF
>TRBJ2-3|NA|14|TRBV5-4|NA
TGTGCCAGCAGTTTTAGCGGTAGCACAGATACGCAGTATTTT
CASSFSGSTDTQYF